Each of the 20 T cell receptor beta chains below was sequenced from the same sample in a study of blood T cell repertoires in COVID-19. TCRdb's copy holds only in-frame clones and misses some; the assay was immunoSEQ multiplex PCR. The profile shows 270,000 or so clones, approximately 90% of them singletons. Input material: peripheral blood. All receptors come from a man aged 35 to 55 with acute or convalescent COVID-19.

The V and J genes are TRBV3-1 (or the pseudogene TRBV3-2) and TRBJ2-7; tentatively, D is TRBD1 (6 bases). The ends were cut back, 5 bases at V and 6 bases at J, with 17 bases in the middle. The CDR3 sequence is 14 residues long. Germline CDR1 reads LGHDT; CDR2 reads YNNKEL (reference sequence). CDR3 in DNA: TGTGCCAGCAGCAGGCGGACAGTGGCCCTCGAGCAGTACTTC. It translates to CASSRRTVALEQYF.

This rearrangement joins TRBV20-1 to TRBJ2-7; D gene unclear. The germline V gene encodes CDR1 DFQATT and CDR2 SNEGSKA (reference sequence). V dropped 3 bases and J dropped 1 base, with 19 bases sitting between them. This CDR3 spans 16 amino acids. CDR3 in DNA: TGCAGTGCTAGTTCCCCCCGTGAGGAGCAATCCTACGAGCAGTACTTC. This codes for CSASSPREEQSYEQYF.

This clone was counted a few times. This chain links TRBV6-5 with TRBJ1-2; D gene unclear. The CDR3 is 13 amino acids. The V gene's germline CDR1 is MNHEY and CDR2 SVGAGI. The V end was cut by 0 bases, the J end by 7 bases, with 9 bases between. The CDR3 nucleotides are TGTGCCAGCAGTTACTCGAGTCGGGGTGGCTACACCTTC. Translation gives CASSYSSRGGYTF.

V usage is TRBV9 and J usage is TRBJ2-1; a possible D gene is TRBD1 (5 bases). V lost 0 bases and J 0 bases, leaving 7 bases between the germline ends. Germline V gene sequence: CDR1 SGDLS, CDR2 YYNGEE. This CDR3 has 15 amino acids. In nucleotides, the CDR3 is TGTGCCAGCAGCGTAGGGGGCTACTCCTACAATGAGCAGTTCTTC. Translation gives CASSVGGYSYNEQFF. Variable domain in full (rest from reference TRBV9 and TRBJ2-1): DSGVTQTPKHLITATGQRVTLRCSPRSGDLSVYWYQQSLDQGLQFLIQYYNGEERAKGNILERFSAQQFPDLHSELNLSSLELGDSALYFCASSVGGYSYNEQFFGPGTRLTVL.

This sequence joins TRBV19 and TRBJ2-1, with TRBD2 as a possible D gene (5 bases). Trimming removed 7 bases at V and 4 bases at J, with 11 bases between. From germline, CDR1 is LNHDA and CDR2 SQIVND (reference sequence). The CDR3 extends over 13 amino acids. The CDR3 sequence is CASIAGQYNEQFF. In DNA form, the CDR3 reads TGTGCCAGTATCGCGGGCCAGTACAATGAGCAGTTCTTC.

This chain connects TRBV29-1 to TRBJ1-2; the match to TRBD1 covers 9 bases. The CDR3 has 13 residues. V was clipped by 4 bases and J by 7 bases; unmatched bases: 7. Germline V gives CDR1 SQVTM, CDR2 ANQGSEA. This chain's CDR3 is CSVGGDRVGGYTF. CDR3 DNA sequence: TGCAGCGTTGGGGGGGACAGGGTCGGTGGCTACACCTTC.

The chain combines TRBV5-1 with TRBJ1-6; a possible D gene is TRBD1 (5 bases). V was clipped by 4 bases and J by 7 bases, with 12 bases between them. Germline CDR1 SGHRS, CDR2 YFSETQ. The CDR3 consists of 14 residues. As DNA, the CDR3 is TGCGCCAGCAGCCCAGGACAACCAAATTCACCCCTCCACTTT. Protein sequence: CASSPGQPNSPLHF.

V gene TRBV4-1 combines with J gene TRBJ2-7; D perhaps matches TRBD1 (6 bases). This CDR3 region has 16 residues. V was shortened by 1 base and J by 3 bases, with 16 bases between the two germline ends. Germline CDR1 MGHRA, CDR2 YSYEKL. The CDR3 region has the DNA TGCGCCAGCAGCCAAGTCGCCGGGACACCCGTCTACGAGCAGTACTTC. This gives the protein CASSQVAGTPVYEQYF.

The rearrangement links TRBV4-2 to TRBJ2-1; D gene ambiguous. With 4 bases removed from V and 8 bases from J, the gap between germline ends came to 9 bases. The CDR3 length is 12 residues. The germline CDR1 and CDR2 sequences are LGHNA and YNFKEQ. Written as DNA, the CDR3 is TGTGCCAGCAGCCCCCTCGGAGATGAGCAGTTCTTC. Protein: CASSPLGDEQFF.

Written as DNA, the CDR3 is TGTGCCAGCAACATTCTCGGTTCGGTCGCGGGGGCAACCACAGATACGCAGTATTTT. This translates into CASNILGSVAGATTDTQYF. The chain employs TRBV3-1 (or the pseudogene TRBV3-2) and TRBJ2-3, with D possibly being TRBD2 (7 bases). V was shortened by 7 bases and J by 2 bases, with 28 bases between the two germline ends. The germline V gene has CDR1 LGHDT and CDR2 YNNKEL (reference sequence). The CDR3 is 19 amino acids.

The chain couples TRBV4-2 to TRBJ2-3; D might be TRBD2 (6 bases). Germline CDR1 LGHNA, CDR2 YNFKEQ. The CDR3 is 16 residues long. V was shortened by 0 bases and J by 2 bases, with 12 bases between the two germline ends. CDR3 coding DNA: TGTGCCAGCAGCCAAGATGTGCGGGGTCTCACAGATACGCAGTATTTT. It yields the protein CASSQDVRGLTDTQYF.

J is TRBJ2-3 and V is TRBV5-4, with D perhaps TRBD2 (6 bases). The CDR3 has 15 residues. V lost 2 bases to trimming and J lost 2 bases, with 12 bases between them. Germline V gives CDR1 SGHNT, CDR2 YYREEE (reference sequence). CDR3 sequence: CASSFGGDLTDTQYF. DNA for the CDR3: TGTGCCAGCAGCTTTGGAGGGGACCTCACAGATACGCAGTATTTT.

V is TRBV11-2 and J is TRBJ2-1; D ambiguous. Looked up from germline, CDR1 is SGHAT and CDR2 is FQNNGV. The CDR3 covers 12 residues. The V gene lost 6 bases and the J gene lost 3 bases, with 6 bases spanning the gap. The CDR3 sequence is CASRRVYNEQFF. The DNA for the CDR3 is TGTGCCAGCAGACGGGTCTACAATGAGCAGTTCTTC.

The rearrangement joins TRBV4-2 to TRBJ2-2; 11 positions match TRBD1. Germline loops: CDR1 LGHNA, CDR2 YNFKEQ. Losses at the gene ends were 6 bases for V and 6 bases for J; bases not matched to a gene: 6. The CDR3 has 15 residues. The DNA for the CDR3 is TGTGCCAGCAGTAAAGAGGACAGGGGGCCCGGGGAGCTGTTTTTT. Translated, it gives CASSKEDRGPGELFF.

This clone was seen a few times. This sequence joins TRBV21-1 and TRBJ1-2; the table's D call TRBD1 went unverified against the DNA. TRBV21-1 is reported as a pseudogene. The length of the CDR3 is 19 residues. The CDR3 DNA is TGTGCCAGCAGCATAGGGGTGTTGCTGGAAGCTGGCCCTAACTATGGCTACACCTTC. Protein sequence: CASSIGVLLEAGPNYGYTF.

Here the CDR3 reads CASSMEAFSGNTIYF. CDR3 coding DNA: TGTGCCAGCAGTATGGAGGCGTTCTCTGGAAACACCATATATTTT. The V and J genes are TRBV6-5 and TRBJ1-3; D remains ambiguous. The germline V gene encodes CDR1 MNHEY and CDR2 SVGAGI. CDR3 length equals 15 residues. Trimming pared 5 bases from V and 0 bases from J, leaving 11 bases between.

In nucleotides, the CDR3 is TGTGCCAGCAGCACGGGGCCGGGACAGAGCTCCTACAATGAGCAGTTCTTC. This encodes CASSTGPGQSSYNEQFF. The gene calls are TRBV13 and TRBJ2-1; 7 bases agree with TRBD1. The ends lost 5 bases at V and 0 bases at J; junction bases unmatched: 10. The CDR3 runs 17 residues. Looked up from germline, CDR1 is PRHDT and CDR2 is FYEKMQ (reference sequence).

This clone was recorded only once. The chain employs TRBV12-5 and TRBJ1-2; 9 bases are a match to TRBD1. Trimming took 0 bases from V and 6 from J; bases not matched to a gene: 14. Germline V CDR1 and CDR2: LGHNT, FRNRAP. The CDR3 has 18 residues. DNA for the CDR3: TGTGCTAGTGGTTTGGTAACCGGGACAGGGACTTTAATCGATGGCTACACCTTC. Translation gives CASGLVTGTGTLIDGYTF.

V and J are TRBV5-6 and TRBJ1-3; 7 bases agree with TRBD1. Germline CDR1 SGHDT, CDR2 YYEEEE. The CDR3 covers 14 residues. Unmatched junction bases numbered 4, after V lost 3 bases and J lost 4 bases. CDR3 amino acids: CASSYRGTGNTIYF. The CDR3 DNA reads TGTGCCAGCAGCTACAGGGGAACCGGAAACACCATATATTTT.

The chain employs TRBV11-1 and TRBJ2-2, with a tentative D call TRBD2 (6 bases). V was trimmed by 3 bases and J by 7 bases, leaving 18 bases between them. Germline loops: CDR1 SGHAT, CDR2 FQDESV (reference sequence). CDR3 size: 16 residues. This CDR3 reads CASSFPPSVANGELFF. In nucleotides, the CDR3 is TGTGCCAGCAGCTTCCCTCCTAGCGTAGCTAACGGGGAGCTGTTTTTT.